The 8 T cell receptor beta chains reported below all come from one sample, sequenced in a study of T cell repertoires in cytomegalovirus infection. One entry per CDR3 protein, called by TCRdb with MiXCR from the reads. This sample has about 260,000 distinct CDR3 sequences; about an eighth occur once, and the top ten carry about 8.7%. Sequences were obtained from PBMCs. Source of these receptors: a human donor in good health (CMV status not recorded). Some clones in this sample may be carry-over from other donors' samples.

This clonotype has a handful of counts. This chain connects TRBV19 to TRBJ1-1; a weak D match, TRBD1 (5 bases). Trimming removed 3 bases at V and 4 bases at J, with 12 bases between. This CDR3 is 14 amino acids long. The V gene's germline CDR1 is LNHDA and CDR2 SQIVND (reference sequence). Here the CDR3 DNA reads TGTGCCAGTAGTATCGGCAGGGTTCGCACTGAAGCTTTCTTT. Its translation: CASSIGRVRTEAFF.

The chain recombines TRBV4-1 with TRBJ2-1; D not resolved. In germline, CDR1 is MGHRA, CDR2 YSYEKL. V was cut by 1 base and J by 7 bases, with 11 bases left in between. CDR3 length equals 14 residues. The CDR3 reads CASSQALARNEQFF. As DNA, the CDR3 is TGCGCCAGCAGCCAAGCCTTAGCCCGGAATGAGCAGTTCTTC.

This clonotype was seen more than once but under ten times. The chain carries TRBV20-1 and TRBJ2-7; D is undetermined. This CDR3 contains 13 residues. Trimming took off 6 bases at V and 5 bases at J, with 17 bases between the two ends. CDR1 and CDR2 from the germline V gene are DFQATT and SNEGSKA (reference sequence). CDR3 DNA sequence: TGCAGTGCCCCGGACCAAAGGCCCCACGAGCAGTACTTC. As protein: CSAPDQRPHEQYF.

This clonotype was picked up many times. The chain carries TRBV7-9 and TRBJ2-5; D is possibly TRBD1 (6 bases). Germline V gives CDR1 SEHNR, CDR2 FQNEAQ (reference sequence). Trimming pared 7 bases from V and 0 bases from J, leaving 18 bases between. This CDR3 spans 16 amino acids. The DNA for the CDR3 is TGTGCCAGCATCGATGGGACAAGGGGGAACCAAGAGACCCAGTACTTC. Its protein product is CASIDGTRGNQETQYF.

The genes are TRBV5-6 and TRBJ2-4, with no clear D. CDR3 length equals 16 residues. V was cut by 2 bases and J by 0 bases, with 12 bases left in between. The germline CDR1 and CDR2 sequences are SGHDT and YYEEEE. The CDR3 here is CASSFPAALAKNIQYF. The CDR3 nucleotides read TGTGCCAGCAGCTTTCCCGCCGCGTTAGCCAAAAACATTCAGTACTTC.

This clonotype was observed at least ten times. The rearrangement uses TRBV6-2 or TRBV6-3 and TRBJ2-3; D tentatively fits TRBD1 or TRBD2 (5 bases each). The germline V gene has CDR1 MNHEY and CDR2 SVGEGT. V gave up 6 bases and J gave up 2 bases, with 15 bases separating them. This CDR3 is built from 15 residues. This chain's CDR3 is CASRDTRKLTDTQYF. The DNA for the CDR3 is TGTGCCAGCAGGGACACTAGGAAGCTCACAGATACGCAGTATTTT.

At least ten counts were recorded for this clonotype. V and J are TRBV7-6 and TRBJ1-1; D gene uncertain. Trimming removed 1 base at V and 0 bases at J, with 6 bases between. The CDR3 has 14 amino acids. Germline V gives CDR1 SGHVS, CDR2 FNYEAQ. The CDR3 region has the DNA TGTGCCAGCAGCTTAGAACAGCTGAACACTGAAGCTTTCTTT. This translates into CASSLEQLNTEAFF.

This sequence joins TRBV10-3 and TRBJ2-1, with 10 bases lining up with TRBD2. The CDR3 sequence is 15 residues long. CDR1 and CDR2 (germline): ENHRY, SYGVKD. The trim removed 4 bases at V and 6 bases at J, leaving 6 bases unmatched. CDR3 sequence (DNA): TGTGCCATCAGTGCTTTAGCGGGAGGTGGCAATGAGCAGTTCTTC. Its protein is CAISALAGGGNEQFF.